This T cell receptor beta chain was sequenced during a study of shared clonotypes between healthy human individuals. The method was immunoSEQ multiplex PCR; TCRdb's version includes in-frame clones alone and lacks a portion of them. The table has about half a million clones, roughly 85% seen once. The V gene lost 0 bases and the J gene lost 2 bases, with 7 bases spanning the gap. Germline lookup yields CDR1 GTSNPN and CDR2 SVGIG (reference sequence). The CDR3 runs to 13 residues. Comment on this clone: Other nucleotide sequences from this sample produce the same CDR3.

Sequencing was done on a sample of PBMCs. This rearrangement joins TRBV30 to TRBJ2-5; D is ambiguous. This TCR was recovered from a woman aged 40 to 50 in good health. Some clones in this sample may be carry-over from other donors' samples. The DNA for the CDR3 is TGTGCCTGGAGTGTCGGTGGGCAAGAGACCCAGTACTTC. It translates to CAWSVGGQETQYF.